The clone carrying this TCR beta chain appeared once. This record comes from a study of T cell changes during pregnancy in multiple sclerosis. Data came from immunoSEQ multiplex PCR; TCRdb stores just in-frame clones and leaves some out. In the table there are over 50,000 clones, 85% to 90% of which are singletons. This CDR3 contains 11 residues. The germline V gene has CDR1 MNHEY and CDR2 SVGAGI. Trimming cost V 6 bases and J 8 bases, with 10 bases left between them. This rearrangement joins TRBV6-5 to TRBJ1-1, with D possibly being TRBD1 (5 bases). This sample comprised peripheral blood, obtained in the first trimester of pregnancy. The receptor was isolated from a female donor in good health, enrolled as a control in a pregnancy study. CDR3 DNA: TGTGCCAGCAGAGGAACAGGCGAAGCTTTCTTT. Protein sequence: CASRGTGEAFF.